A single sample is the source of the 32 T cell receptor beta chains below, sequenced in a study of memory CD4+ T cells and cytomegalovirus serostatus. TCRdb's copy holds only in-frame clones and misses some; the assay was immunoSEQ multiplex PCR. The sample lists approximately 23,000 clones; 70% to 85% were seen once. Single viable CD3+CD4+CD8-CD45RO+ cells were sorted as the memory CD4+ T cells. Sequenced material: memory CD4+ T cells from blood. The receptors were sampled from an adult in good health and CMV-seronegative.

The chain combines TRBV10-1 with TRBJ1-3; no reliable D call. V dropped 4 bases and J dropped 0 bases, with 7 bases sitting between them. Germline CDR1 and CDR2: WNHNN and SYGVQD (reference sequence). The CDR3 has 14 amino acids. The CDR3 nucleotides are TGCGCCAGCAGTGCCGGGAACTCTGGAAACACCATATATTTT. It specifies CASSAGNSGNTIYF.

This chain joins TRBV6-1 and TRBJ1-5, with D uncertain. The ends were cut back, 3 bases at V and 0 bases at J, with 9 bases in the middle. CDR1 is MNHNS and CDR2 is SASEGT in the germline V gene. The CDR3 runs 15 residues. This CDR3 reads CASSDQLYSNQPQHF. The CDR3 nucleotides are TGTGCCAGCAGTGACCAGCTTTATAGCAATCAGCCCCAGCATTTT.

J is TRBJ2-1 and V is TRBV7-6; 7 positions agree with TRBD1. After removal of 4 bases from V and 1 base from J, the junction contained 16 bases not matched to a gene. The CDR3 has 19 amino acids. CDR1 and CDR2 from the germline V gene are SGHVS and FNYEAQ. The CDR3 DNA is TGTGCCAGCAGCTCATGGACCAAGGGGGCGATTTTGTCCTACAATGAGCAGTTCTTC. As protein: CASSSWTKGAILSYNEQFF.

V is TRBV7-2 and J is TRBJ2-1, with 14 bases aligning to TRBD2. The CDR3 extends over 17 amino acids. The V gene end was trimmed by 5 bases and the J gene end by 6 bases; junction bases not matched to a gene: 9. Germline CDR1 reads SGHTA; CDR2 reads FQGNSA. The CDR3 loop reads CASSRPPGLAGVNEQFF. Written as DNA, the CDR3 is TGTGCCAGCAGCAGACCCCCGGGACTAGCGGGAGTCAATGAGCAGTTCTTC.

The chain carries TRBV10-3 and TRBJ2-2; 10 bases map to TRBD1. CDR1 is ENHRY, CDR2 SYGVKD, per germline. V lost 4 bases to trimming and J lost 4 bases; unmatched junction nucleotides: 3. CDR3 size: 15 residues. CDR3 in amino acids: CAISGQGASTGELFF. The CDR3 DNA reads TGTGCCATCAGTGGACAGGGGGCTAGCACCGGGGAGCTGTTTTTT.

This clone came up a few times. The V call is TRBV5-4, the J call TRBJ1-2; D unclear. V gave up 4 bases and J gave up 8 bases, with 18 bases separating them. Germline CDR1 is SGHNT and CDR2 is YYREEE (reference sequence). The CDR3 sequence is 14 residues long. CDR3 sequence: CASSAPAPMIGYTF. CDR3 nucleotides: TGTGCCAGCAGCGCCCCAGCCCCTATGATAGGCTACACCTTC.

CDR3 residues: CAWRHNSNQPQHF. CDR3 bases: TGTGCCTGGCGACATAATAGCAATCAGCCCCAGCATTTT. The gene calls are TRBV30 and TRBJ1-5; D unclear. Trimming left V 5 bases short and J 0 bases short, with 8 bases between. CDR3 length equals 13 residues. The germline CDR1 and CDR2 sequences are GTSNPN and SVGIG (reference sequence). The full variable domain, completed using reference TRBV30 and TRBJ1-5, is SQTIHQWPATLVQPVGSPLSLECTVEGTSNPNLYWYRQAAGRGLQLLFYSVGIGQISSEVPQNLSASRPQDRQFILSSKKLLLSDSGFYLCAWRHNSNQPQHFGDGTRLSIL.

The rearrangement uses TRBV6-5 and TRBJ1-2; no reliable D call. Germline values: CDR1 MNHEY, CDR2 SVGAGI. V was shortened by 2 bases and J by 8 bases, with 18 bases between the two germline ends. The CDR3 is 15 residues long. In nucleotides, the CDR3 is TGTGCCAGCAGTTACACCCCCTCCGCAGCCCAAGGCTACACCTTC. Amino acids: CASSYTPSAAQGYTF.

This clone appeared once. The V and J genes are TRBV6-5 and TRBJ1-1; no clear D gene. This CDR3 is 15 amino acids long. Deletions cut 6 bases from V and 1 base from J, with 15 bases between. The V gene's germline CDR1 is MNHEY and CDR2 SVGAGI. The CDR3 protein is CASRPTRAANTEAFF. The CDR3 DNA reads TGTGCCAGCAGGCCGACCCGGGCAGCGAACACTGAAGCTTTCTTT.

The rearrangement links TRBV2 to TRBJ2-1; D gene ambiguous. Trimming stripped 7 bases from V and 8 bases from J, with 21 bases between. Germline V lookup: CDR1 SNHLY, CDR2 FYNNEI. The CDR3 contains 15 residues. CDR3 nucleotide sequence: TGTGCCAGCAAAAGACCCTACTTAGGTGCGGATGAGCAGTTCTTC. Translation: CASKRPYLGADEQFF.

The sample holds a few counts of this clone. V usage is TRBV5-1 and J usage is TRBJ2-3; TRBD2 agrees at 13 bases. V dropped 3 bases and J dropped 2; count of bases not matched to a gene: 9. CDR3 length equals 18 residues. CDR1 and CDR2 from the germline V gene are SGHRS and YFSETQ. The CDR3 is CASSSDVLAGGSTDTQYF. In nucleotides, the CDR3 is TGCGCCAGCAGCTCGGATGTACTAGCGGGAGGGTCCACAGATACGCAGTATTTT.

The rearrangement joins TRBV19 to TRBJ1-5; weak D call: TRBD1 (6 bases). CDR1 and CDR2 (germline): LNHDA, SQIVND (reference sequence). The germline V and J ends were trimmed by 3 bases and 5 bases, with 23 bases remaining between them. CDR3 size: 18 residues. CDR3 region: CASSILVSNIQGHQPQHF. The CDR3 DNA is TGTGCCAGTAGTATTTTGGTTTCCAATATACAGGGCCATCAGCCCCAGCATTTT. Full variable domain (missing parts from reference TRBV19 and TRBJ1-5): DGGITQSPKYLFRKEGQNVTLSCEQNLNHDAMYWYRQDPGQGLRLIYYSQIVNDFQKGDIAEGYSVSREKKESFPLTVTSAQKNPTAFYLCASSILVSNIQGHQPQHFGDGTRLSIL.

The V call is TRBV10-3, the J call TRBJ2-4, with unresolved D. V lost 9 bases to trimming and J lost 6 bases, with 12 bases between them. The CDR3 is 12 residues long. Germline lookup yields CDR1 ENHRY and CDR2 SYGVKD. The CDR3 region is CAISPDANIQYF. The CDR3 nucleotides read TGTGCCATTTCTCCCGACGCAAACATTCAGTACTTC.

This clone was counted only a few times. The chain employs TRBV14 and TRBJ2-1, with 7 nucleotides matching TRBD2. V dropped 0 bases and J dropped 0; count of bases not matched to a gene: 5. Germline V gene sequence: CDR1 SGHDN, CDR2 FVKESK. The length of the CDR3 is 17 residues. DNA for the CDR3: TGTGCCAGCAGCCAAGATCTGCGGGGGAGCTCCTACAATGAGCAGTTCTTC. The encoded protein is CASSQDLRGSSYNEQFF.

This chain links TRBV9 with TRBJ1-1; D call uncertain. With 0 bases removed from V and 7 bases from J, the gap between germline ends came to 13 bases. Germline CDR1 and CDR2: SGDLS and YYNGEE. CDR3 length: 14 residues. DNA of the CDR3: TGTGCCAGCAGCGTAGACGCTCTCATTGGTGAAGCTTTCTTT. It encodes CASSVDALIGEAFF.

The gene calls are TRBV7-2 and TRBJ1-5; 7 nucleotides match TRBD1. The germline gives CDR1 SGHTA, CDR2 FQGNSA. This CDR3 is 14 amino acids long. V was clipped by 5 bases and J by 2 bases; unmatched bases: 3. CDR3 protein: CASSPGQGNQPQHF. The DNA of the CDR3 is TGTGCCAGCAGCCCCGGACAGGGCAATCAGCCCCAGCATTTT.

This clone was seen a single time. V gene TRBV5-4 combines with J gene TRBJ1-2; 8 bases align to TRBD1. J lost 4 bases, V lost 4 bases, and 9 bases had no gene match. CDR3 length: 15 residues. Per germline, CDR1 SGHNT and CDR2 YYREEE (reference sequence). This CDR3 is CASSEGQGSTYGYTF. CDR3 bases: TGTGCCAGCAGCGAAGGACAGGGCAGCACCTATGGCTACACCTTC.

This chain connects TRBV23-1 to TRBJ2-7; D assignment may be TRBD1 or TRBD2 (5 bases each). TRBV23-1 is reported as an ORF; its role is uncertain. This CDR3 has 15 amino acids. V lost 3 bases and J lost 2, with 14 bases in between. The CDR3 sequence is CASSQGDLRTYEQYF. CDR3 coding DNA: TGCGCCAGCAGTCAGGGGGACCTCCGCACCTACGAGCAGTACTTC.

V is TRBV7-9 and J is TRBJ1-5; D ambiguous. V lost 5 bases to trimming and J lost 6 bases, with 17 bases between them. Germline CDR1 and CDR2: SEHNR and FQNEAQ (reference sequence). CDR3 length equals 15 residues. The CDR3 reads CASSENTGSGQPQHF. The CDR3 nucleotides are TGTGCCAGCAGCGAAAATACGGGGTCGGGTCAGCCCCAGCATTTT.

In the case of this clone: A junction end diverges from the germline sequence, so it may reflect a read error. The chain couples TRBV9 to TRBJ1-4, with TRBD1 matching over 10 bases. Germline CDR1 SGDLS, CDR2 YYNGEE. The CDR3 totals 14 residues. In nucleotides, the CDR3 is TGTACCAGCAGCGTTGACAGGGGGCGTGAAAAACTGTTTTTT. It specifies CTSSVDRGREKLFF.

J is TRBJ2-7 and V is TRBV5-4; 8 nucleotides agree with TRBD1. The CDR3 runs 14 residues. The germline gives CDR1 SGHNT, CDR2 YYREEE (reference sequence). V trimming: 0 bases; J trimming: 7 bases; junction bases outside the gene matches: 6. The chain's CDR3 is CASSLVQGATEQYF. CDR3 nucleotides: TGTGCCAGCAGCTTGGTCCAGGGGGCGACAGAGCAGTACTTC.

The CDR3 DNA reads as TGTGCCAGTAGTATGCAGGGAGCCCACGAGACCCAGTACTTC. Protein: CASSMQGAHETQYF. The chain has TRBV19 and TRBJ2-5; D assignment may be TRBD1 or TRBD2 (5 bases each). Per germline, CDR1 LNHDA and CDR2 SQIVND (reference sequence). This CDR3 has 14 residues. Trimming cost V 3 bases and J 5 bases, with 13 bases left between them.

The V call is TRBV19, the J call TRBJ1-4; tentative D call: TRBD1 (6 bases). Germline V CDR1 and CDR2: LNHDA, SQIVND (reference sequence). Between the trimmed V and J ends, which lost 6 bases and 7 bases, there was a span of 15 bases. The CDR3 has 14 residues. The CDR3 protein is CASSKGQLSEKLFF. CDR3 DNA sequence: TGTGCCAGTAGCAAAGGACAGCTTTCTGAAAAACTGTTTTTT. Looking up the rest from reference TRBV19 and TRBJ1-4 gives the full variable domain: DGGITQSPKYLFRKEGQNVTLSCEQNLNHDAMYWYRQDPGQGLRLIYYSQIVNDFQKGDIAEGYSVSREKKESFPLTVTSAQKNPTAFYLCASSKGQLSEKLFFGSGTQLSVL.

The gene calls are TRBV7-9 and TRBJ1-2, with D maybe TRBD1 (5 bases). CDR1 is SEHNR, CDR2 FQNEAQ, per germline (reference sequence). The CDR3 consists of 15 residues. V gave up 5 bases and J gave up 7 bases, with 20 bases separating them. CDR3 nucleotide sequence: TGTGCCAGCAGCCACGGAGAGCCAGGGAGGGGTGGCTACACCTTC. It is translated as CASSHGEPGRGGYTF.

The genes are TRBV6-6 and TRBJ2-7, with 7 bases matching TRBD1. Germline CDR1 and CDR2: MNHNY and SVGAGI (reference sequence). CDR3 size: 13 residues. V lost 6 bases and J lost 2; bases outside the gene matches: 4. The CDR3 DNA reads as TGTGCCAGCAGCCGCGGACAGGCCTACGAGCAGTACTTC. Its translation is CASSRGQAYEQYF.

This clone was seen only once. The chain carries TRBV4-3 and TRBJ2-1; D is unresolved. V shed 0 bases and J shed 4 bases, with 13 bases lying between them. From germline, CDR1 is LGHNA and CDR2 YSLEER. The CDR3 loop spans 16 amino acids. CDR3 nucleotide sequence: TGCGCCAGCAGCCAAGAAGCGACGGTAGGATACAATGAGCAGTTCTTC. Encoded protein: CASSQEATVGYNEQFF.

This chain connects TRBV7-9 to TRBJ1-1; no reliable D call. There are 13 residues in the CDR3. Trimming stripped 3 bases from V and 0 bases from J, with 5 bases between. Per germline, CDR1 SEHNR and CDR2 FQNEAQ (reference sequence). The DNA of the CDR3 is TGTGCCAGCAGCTTCGGAATGAACACTGAAGCTTTCTTT. As protein: CASSFGMNTEAFF.

The chain combines TRBV6-5 with TRBJ1-4; possibly TRBD1 for D (5 bases). The germline CDR1 and CDR2 sequences are MNHEY and SVGAGI. V was trimmed by 2 bases and J by 3 bases, leaving 13 bases between them. There are 16 residues in the CDR3. In DNA, the CDR3 is TGTGCCAGCAGTTACCGGGCGCCGGGGGCTAATGAAAAACTGTTTTTT. Translated, it gives CASSYRAPGANEKLFF.

The chain recombines TRBV9 with TRBJ1-1; 7 positions agree with TRBD1. The germline gives CDR1 SGDLS, CDR2 YYNGEE. This CDR3 comprises 15 residues. After removal of 2 bases from V and 0 bases from J, the junction contained 4 bases not matched to a gene. The CDR3 region has the DNA TGTGCCAGCAGCGTTCAGGGGGACGTGAACACTGAAGCTTTCTTT. It encodes CASSVQGDVNTEAFF.

The chain combines TRBV6-1 with TRBJ2-3, with D possibly matching TRBD2 (5 bases). V dropped 0 bases and J dropped 4 bases, with 11 bases sitting between them. In germline, CDR1 is MNHNS, CDR2 SASEGT. The CDR3 has 15 amino acids. CDR3 region: CASSEAAGISDTQYF. DNA of the CDR3: TGTGCCAGCAGTGAAGCGGCGGGCATTTCAGATACGCAGTATTTT.

This chain links TRBV27 with TRBJ2-7, with 9 bases aligning to TRBD1. V dropped 5 bases and J dropped 2; count of bases not matched to a gene: 13. The CDR3 sequence is 17 residues long. CDR1 and CDR2 from the germline V gene are MNHEY and SMNVEV (reference sequence). The CDR3 spells CASSLGGQGSGTYEQYF. CDR3 DNA sequence: TGTGCCAGCAGTCTAGGGGGACAGGGAAGCGGGACCTACGAGCAGTACTTC.

The DNA of the CDR3 is TGTGCCAGCAGCAGCGGGGCAGGCAATGAGCAGTTCTTC. Residues: CASSSGAGNEQFF. The rearrangement joins TRBV7-6 to TRBJ2-1; 7 bases map to TRBD2. Germline CDR1 and CDR2: SGHVS and FNYEAQ. CDR3 length: 13 residues. V trimming: 5 bases; J trimming: 6 bases; junction bases outside the gene matches: 4.